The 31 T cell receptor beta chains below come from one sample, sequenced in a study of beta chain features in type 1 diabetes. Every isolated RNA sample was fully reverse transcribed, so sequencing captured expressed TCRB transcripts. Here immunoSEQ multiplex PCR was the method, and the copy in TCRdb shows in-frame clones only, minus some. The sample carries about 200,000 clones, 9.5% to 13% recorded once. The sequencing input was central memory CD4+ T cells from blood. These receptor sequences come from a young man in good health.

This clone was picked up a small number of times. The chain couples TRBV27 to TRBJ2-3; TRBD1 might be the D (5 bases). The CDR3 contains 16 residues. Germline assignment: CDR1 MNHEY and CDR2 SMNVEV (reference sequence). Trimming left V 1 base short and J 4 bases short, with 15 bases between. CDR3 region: CASSLFPARAPDTQYF. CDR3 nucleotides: TGTGCCAGCAGTTTATTCCCCGCCAGGGCCCCAGATACGCAGTATTTT.

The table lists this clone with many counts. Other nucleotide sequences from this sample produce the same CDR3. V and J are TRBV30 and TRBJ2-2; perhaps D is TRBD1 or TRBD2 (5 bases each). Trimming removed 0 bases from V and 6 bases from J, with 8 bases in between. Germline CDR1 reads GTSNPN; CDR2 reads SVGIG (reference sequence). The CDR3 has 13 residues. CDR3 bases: TGTGCCTGGAGTGTTCGGGACGCCGGGGAGCTGTTTTTT. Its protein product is CAWSVRDAGELFF.

The CDR3 spells CASRGLAEETQYF. The CDR3 DNA sequence: TGCGCCAGCAGGGGACTAGCGGAAGAGACCCAGTACTTC. V and J are TRBV5-1 and TRBJ2-5; 11 bases line up with TRBD2. CDR1 and CDR2 (germline): SGHRS, YFSETQ. CDR3 length equals 13 residues. With 5 bases clipped from V and 3 bases from J, the junction kept 0 bases outside the gene matches.

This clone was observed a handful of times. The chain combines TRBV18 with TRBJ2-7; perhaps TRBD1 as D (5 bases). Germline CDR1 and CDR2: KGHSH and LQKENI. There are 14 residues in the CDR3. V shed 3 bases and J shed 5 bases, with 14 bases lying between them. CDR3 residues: CASSPEGVINEQYF. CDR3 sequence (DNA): TGTGCCAGCTCACCGGAAGGGGTGATAAACGAGCAGTACTTC.

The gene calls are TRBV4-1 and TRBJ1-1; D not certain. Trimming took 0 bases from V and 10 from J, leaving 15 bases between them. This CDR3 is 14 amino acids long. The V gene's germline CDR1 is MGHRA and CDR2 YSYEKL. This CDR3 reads CASSQDPGNPGAFF. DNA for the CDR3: TGCGCCAGCAGCCAAGATCCGGGAAACCCTGGAGCTTTCTTT.

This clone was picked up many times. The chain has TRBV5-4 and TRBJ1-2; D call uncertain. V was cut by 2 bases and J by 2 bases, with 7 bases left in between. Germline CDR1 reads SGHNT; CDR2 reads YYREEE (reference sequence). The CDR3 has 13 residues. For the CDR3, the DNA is TGTGCCAGCAGCTTCGATTCCAACTATGGCTACACCTTC. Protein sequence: CASSFDSNYGYTF.

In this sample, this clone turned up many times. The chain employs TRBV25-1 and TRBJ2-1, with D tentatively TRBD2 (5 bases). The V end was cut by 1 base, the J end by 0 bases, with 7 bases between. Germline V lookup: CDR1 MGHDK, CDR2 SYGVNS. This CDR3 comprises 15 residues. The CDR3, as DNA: TGTGCCAGCAGTGAATCTGCGGGCTCCTACAATGAGCAGTTCTTC. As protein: CASSESAGSYNEQFF.

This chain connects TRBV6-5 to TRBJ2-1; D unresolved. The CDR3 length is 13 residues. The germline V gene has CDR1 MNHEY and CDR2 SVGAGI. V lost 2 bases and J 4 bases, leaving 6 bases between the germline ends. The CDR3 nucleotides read TGTGCCAGCAGTTACGAAGGGTACAATGAGCAGTTCTTC. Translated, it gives CASSYEGYNEQFF.

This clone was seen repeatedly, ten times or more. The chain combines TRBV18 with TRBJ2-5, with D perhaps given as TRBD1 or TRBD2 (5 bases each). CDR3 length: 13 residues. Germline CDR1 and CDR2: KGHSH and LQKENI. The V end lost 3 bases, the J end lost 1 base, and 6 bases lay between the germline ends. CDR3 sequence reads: CASSPGGQETQYF. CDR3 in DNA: TGTGCCAGCTCACCTGGGGGCCAAGAGACCCAGTACTTC.

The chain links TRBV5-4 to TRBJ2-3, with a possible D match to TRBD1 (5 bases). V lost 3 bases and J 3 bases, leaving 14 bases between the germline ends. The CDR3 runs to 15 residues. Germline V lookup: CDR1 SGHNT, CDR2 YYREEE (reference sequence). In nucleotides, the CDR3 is TGTGCCAGCAGCTCCGTATTGACAGTTACAGATACGCAGTATTTT. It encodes CASSSVLTVTDTQYF.

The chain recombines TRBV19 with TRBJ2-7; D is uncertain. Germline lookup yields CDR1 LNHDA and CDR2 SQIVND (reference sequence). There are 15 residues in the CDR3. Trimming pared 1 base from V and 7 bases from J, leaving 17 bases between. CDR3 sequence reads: CASSIAVPLLSEQYF. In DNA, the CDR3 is TGTGCCAGTAGTATAGCAGTCCCCCTACTGAGTGAGCAGTACTTC.

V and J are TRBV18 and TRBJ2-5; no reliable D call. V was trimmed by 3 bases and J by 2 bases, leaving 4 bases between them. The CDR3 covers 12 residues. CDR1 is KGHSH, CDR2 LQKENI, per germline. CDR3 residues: CASSPVQETQYF. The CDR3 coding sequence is TGTGCCAGCTCACCCGTACAAGAGACCCAGTACTTC.

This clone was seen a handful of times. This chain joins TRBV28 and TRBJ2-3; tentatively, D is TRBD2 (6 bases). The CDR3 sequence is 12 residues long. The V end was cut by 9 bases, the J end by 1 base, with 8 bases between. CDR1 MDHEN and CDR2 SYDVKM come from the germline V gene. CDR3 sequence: CASSGGTDTQYF. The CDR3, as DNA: TGTGCCAGTTCGGGGGGCACAGATACGCAGTATTTT.

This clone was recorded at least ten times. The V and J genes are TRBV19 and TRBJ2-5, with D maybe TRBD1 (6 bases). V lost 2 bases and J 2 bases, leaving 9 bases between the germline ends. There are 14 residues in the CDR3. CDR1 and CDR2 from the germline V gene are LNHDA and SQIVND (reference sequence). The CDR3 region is CASSINRAQETQYF. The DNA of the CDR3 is TGTGCCAGTAGTATAAACAGGGCGCAAGAGACCCAGTACTTC.

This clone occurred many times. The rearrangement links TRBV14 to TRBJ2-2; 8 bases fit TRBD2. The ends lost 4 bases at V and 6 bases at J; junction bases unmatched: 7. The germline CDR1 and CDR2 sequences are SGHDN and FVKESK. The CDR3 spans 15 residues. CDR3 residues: CASSPGLAFAGELFF. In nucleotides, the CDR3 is TGTGCCAGCAGCCCCGGACTAGCTTTCGCCGGGGAGCTGTTTTTT.

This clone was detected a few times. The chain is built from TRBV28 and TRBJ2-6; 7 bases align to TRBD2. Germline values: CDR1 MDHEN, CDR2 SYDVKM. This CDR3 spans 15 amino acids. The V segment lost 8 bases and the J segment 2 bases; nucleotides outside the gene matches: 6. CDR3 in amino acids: CASPAGLAGANVLTF. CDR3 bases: TGTGCCAGCCCAGCGGGATTGGCTGGGGCCAACGTCCTGACTTTC.

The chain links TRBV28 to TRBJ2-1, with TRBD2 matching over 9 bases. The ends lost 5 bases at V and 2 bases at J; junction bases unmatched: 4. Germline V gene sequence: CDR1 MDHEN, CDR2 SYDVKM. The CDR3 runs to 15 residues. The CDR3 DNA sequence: TGTGCCAGCAGTGCTCTAGCGGGGACCTACAATGAGCAGTTCTTC. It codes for CASSALAGTYNEQFF.

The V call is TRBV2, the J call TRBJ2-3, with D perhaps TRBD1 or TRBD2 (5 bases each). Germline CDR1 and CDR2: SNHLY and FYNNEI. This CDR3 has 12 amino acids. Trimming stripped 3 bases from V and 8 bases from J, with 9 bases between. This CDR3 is CASSEGEGTQYF. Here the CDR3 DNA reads TGTGCCAGCAGTGAGGGGGAAGGTACGCAGTATTTT.

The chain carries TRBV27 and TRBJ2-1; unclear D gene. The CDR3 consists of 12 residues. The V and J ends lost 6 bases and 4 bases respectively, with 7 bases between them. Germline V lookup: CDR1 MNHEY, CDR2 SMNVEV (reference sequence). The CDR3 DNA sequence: TGTGCCAGCAGCCAAAATTACAATGAGCAGTTCTTC. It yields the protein CASSQNYNEQFF.

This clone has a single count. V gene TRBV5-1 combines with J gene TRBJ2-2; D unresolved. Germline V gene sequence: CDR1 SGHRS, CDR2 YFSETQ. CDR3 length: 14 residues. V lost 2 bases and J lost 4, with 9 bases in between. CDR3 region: CASSFLGGTGELFF. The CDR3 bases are TGCGCCAGCAGCTTTCTGGGTGGCACCGGGGAGCTGTTTTTT.

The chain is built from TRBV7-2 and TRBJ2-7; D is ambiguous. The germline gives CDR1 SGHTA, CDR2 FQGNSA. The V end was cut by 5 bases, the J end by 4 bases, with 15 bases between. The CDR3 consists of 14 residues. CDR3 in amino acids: CASSPSPANYEQYF. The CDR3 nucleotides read TGTGCCAGCAGCCCAAGTCCTGCCAATTACGAGCAGTACTTC.

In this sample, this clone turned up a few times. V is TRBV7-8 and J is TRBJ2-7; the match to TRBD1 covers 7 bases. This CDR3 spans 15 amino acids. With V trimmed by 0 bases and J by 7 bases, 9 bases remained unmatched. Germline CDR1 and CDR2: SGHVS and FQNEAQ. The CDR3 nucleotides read TGTGCCAGCAGCTTAGCGCGAGGGGGCACGGGGGAGCAGTACTTC. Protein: CASSLARGGTGEQYF.

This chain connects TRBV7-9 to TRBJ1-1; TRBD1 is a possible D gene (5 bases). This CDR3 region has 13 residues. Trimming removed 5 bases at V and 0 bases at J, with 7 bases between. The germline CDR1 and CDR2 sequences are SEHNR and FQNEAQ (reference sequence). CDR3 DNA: TGTGCCAGCAGCGCACAGGTGAACACTGAAGCTTTCTTT. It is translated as CASSAQVNTEAFF.

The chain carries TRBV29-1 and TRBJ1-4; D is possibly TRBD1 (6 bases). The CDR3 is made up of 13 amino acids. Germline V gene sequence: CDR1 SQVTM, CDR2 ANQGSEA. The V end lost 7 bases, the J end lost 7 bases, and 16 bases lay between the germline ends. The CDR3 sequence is CSAQQGGGEKLFF. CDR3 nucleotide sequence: TGCAGCGCCCAACAGGGAGGGGGTGAAAAACTGTTTTTT.

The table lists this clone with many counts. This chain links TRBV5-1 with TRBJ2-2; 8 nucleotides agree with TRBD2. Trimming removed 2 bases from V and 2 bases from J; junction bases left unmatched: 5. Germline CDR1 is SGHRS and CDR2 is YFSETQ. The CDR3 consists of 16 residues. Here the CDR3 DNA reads TGCGCCAGCAGCTTAATAGCGGGAAGTAACACCGGGGAGCTGTTTTTT. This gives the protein CASSLIAGSNTGELFF.

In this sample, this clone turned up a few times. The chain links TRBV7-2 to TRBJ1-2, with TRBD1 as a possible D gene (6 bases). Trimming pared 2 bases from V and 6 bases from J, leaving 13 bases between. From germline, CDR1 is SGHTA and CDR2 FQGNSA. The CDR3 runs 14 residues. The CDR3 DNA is TGTGCCAGCAGCTTATACGCAGGGGATCATGGCTACACCTTC. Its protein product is CASSLYAGDHGYTF.

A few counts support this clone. The CDR3 sequence: CSVGRDRVDNEQFF. The CDR3, as DNA: TGCAGCGTTGGCCGGGACAGGGTAGACAATGAGCAGTTCTTC. The chain is built from TRBV29-1 and TRBJ2-1, with TRBD1 matching over 9 bases. The V segment lost 4 bases and the J segment 5 bases; nucleotides outside the gene matches: 6. This CDR3 is built from 14 residues. CDR1 is SQVTM, CDR2 ANQGSEA, per germline.

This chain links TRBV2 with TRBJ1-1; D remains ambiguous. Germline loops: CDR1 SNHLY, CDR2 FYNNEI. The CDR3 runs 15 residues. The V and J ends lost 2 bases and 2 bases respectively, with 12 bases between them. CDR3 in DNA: TGTGCCAGCAGTGAATTTGGTGTCCCTAACACTGAAGCTTTCTTT. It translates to CASSEFGVPNTEAFF.

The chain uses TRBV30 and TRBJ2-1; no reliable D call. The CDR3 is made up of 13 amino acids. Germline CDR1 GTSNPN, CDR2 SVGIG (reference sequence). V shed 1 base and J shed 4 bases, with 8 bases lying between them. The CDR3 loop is CAWSARFYNEQFF. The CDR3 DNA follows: TGTGCCTGGAGTGCGAGATTTTACAATGAGCAGTTCTTC.

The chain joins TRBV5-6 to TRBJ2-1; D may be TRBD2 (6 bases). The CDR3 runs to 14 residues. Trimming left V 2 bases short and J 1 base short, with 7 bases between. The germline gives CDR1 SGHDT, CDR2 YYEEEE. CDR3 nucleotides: TGTGCCAGCAGCTTCAGCGGGTCCTACAATGAGCAGTTCTTC. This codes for CASSFSGSYNEQFF.

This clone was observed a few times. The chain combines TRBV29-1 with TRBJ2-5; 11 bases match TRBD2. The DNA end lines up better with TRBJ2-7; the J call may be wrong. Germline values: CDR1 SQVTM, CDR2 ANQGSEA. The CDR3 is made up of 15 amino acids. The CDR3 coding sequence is TGCAGCGTTGTCCGTCCTAGCGGGAGGCAATACGAGCAGTACTTC. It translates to CSVVRPSGRQYEQYF.